The rows below give T cell receptor beta chains drawn from one sample of a study of regulatory T cells in long-lasting Graves disease. Each CDR3 protein is one row after TCRdb ran MiXCR on the multiplex PCR reads. The sample contains 380,000 or so distinct CDR3 sequences, about a sixth of which appear only once. Separately, the same data were catalogued under a study of T cells in Graves' hyperthyroidism and ophthalmopathy.

The sequencing used peripheral blood mononuclear cells (PBMCs), collected at new diagnosis, from a patient treated with antithyroid drugs. The source of these receptors is a woman aged 18 to 35 with Graves disease. CDR3s include the opening cysteine and the closing phenylalanine or tryptophan. D genes are given only for firm matches. Some rows have no size entry. The others give once, few or many, or a class for an expanded clone.

TRBV28	many	TRBJ1-5	-	TGTGCCAGCATTCCGAGTGGCAATCAGCCCCAGCATTTT	CASIPSGNQPQHF
TRBV20-1	many	TRBJ2-5	TRBD2	TGCAGTGCCCCTAGCGGGGGGGCAATAGAGACCCAGTACTTC	CSAPSGGAIETQYF
TRBV2	many	TRBJ2-1	-	TGTGCCAGCCAAATCTATCAGGGATACAATGAGCAGTTCTTC	CASQIYQGYNEQFF
TRBV7-6	many	TRBJ1-3	-	TGTGCCAGCAGCTTAGCTTTGTCCGGGGCTGGAAACACCATATATTTT	CASSLALSGAGNTIYF
TRBV5-4	once	TRBJ2-3	TRBD2	TGTGCCAGCAGCTTGGCGGGAGGAACAACAGATACGCAGTATTTT	CASSLAGGTTDTQYF
TRBV12-3/TRBV12-4	-	TRBJ2-4	-	TGCGCCAGCAGTTTAAATCCGGCAGGGGGGGACATTCAGTACTTC	CASSLNPAGGDIQYF
TRBV6-1	-	TRBJ2-3	-	TGTGCCAGCAGTGACCCAGCCAGCGGGACGCAGTATTTT	CASSDPASGTQYF
TRBV7-9	-	TRBJ2-7	-	TGTGCCAGCAGTTCTCTTCTCACCGAGCAGTACTTC	CASSSLLTEQYF
TRBV15	few	TRBJ1-1	TRBD1	TGTGCCACCAGCAGAGTACGGGGGACAGGGAACACTGAAGCTTTCTTT	CATSRVRGTGNTEAFF
TRBV19	few	TRBJ2-1	-	TGTGCCAGTAGTCGCCTAGGGAATGAGCAGTTCTTC	CASSRLGNEQFF
TRBV27	-	TRBJ1-1	TRBD1	TGTGCCAGCAGTTTATTTTCGATCACCGGGACAGGCGACACTGAAGCTTTCTTT	CASSLFSITGTGDTEAFF
TRBV3-1	few	TRBJ2-1	-	TGTGCCAGCAGCACTGGTCCCGATGAGCAGTTCTTC	CASSTGPDEQFF
TRBV2	many	TRBJ2-1	-	TGTGCCAGCGCAGAGGCGCCCTACAATGAGCAGTTCTTC	CASAEAPYNEQFF
TRBV14	-	TRBJ1-6	TRBD1	TGTGCCAGCAGCCAGTTACAGGGGAATTCACCCCTCCACTTT	CASSQLQGNSPLHF
TRBV28	-	TRBJ1-1	-	TGTGCCAGCGGCATAATGAACACTGAAGCTTTCTTT	CASGIMNTEAFF
TRBV20-1	many	TRBJ1-5	TRBD1	TGCAGTGCTCGTCCCTATCCCCGACAGGGGCGGATTCAGCCCCAGCATTTT	CSARPYPRQGRIQPQHF